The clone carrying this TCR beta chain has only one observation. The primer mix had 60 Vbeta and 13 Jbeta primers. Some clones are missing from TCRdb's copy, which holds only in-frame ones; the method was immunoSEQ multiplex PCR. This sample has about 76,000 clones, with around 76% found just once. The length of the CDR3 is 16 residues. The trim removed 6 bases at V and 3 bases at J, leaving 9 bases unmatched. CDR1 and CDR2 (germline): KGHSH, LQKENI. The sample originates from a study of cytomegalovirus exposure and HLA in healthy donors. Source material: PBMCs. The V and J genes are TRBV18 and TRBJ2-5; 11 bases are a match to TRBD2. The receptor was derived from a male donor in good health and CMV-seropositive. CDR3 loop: CASSPRPGLAEETQYF. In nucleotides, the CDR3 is TGTGCCAGCTCGCCCCGCCCGGGACTAGCGGAAGAGACCCAGTACTTC. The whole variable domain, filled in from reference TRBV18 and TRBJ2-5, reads NAGVMQNPRHLVRRRGQEARLRCSPMKGHSHVYWYRQLPEEGLKFMVYLQKENIIDESGMPKERFSAEFPKEGPSILRIQQVVRGDSAAYFCASSPRPGLAEETQYFGPGTRLLVL.